Described below is a single TCR beta chain sequence and its context. Its specificity is unknown. The V end lost 0 bases, the J end lost 8 bases, and 13 bases lay between the germline ends. From germline, CDR1 is KGHSH and CDR2 LQKENI. The CDR3 is 15 residues long. The entry originates in a study of vaccination effects on CD4 cells after COVID-19. Study overall: The post-vaccine samples were taken, at the median, 72 days after the second dose.

ViraFEST used viral peptide pools to expand antigen-specific CD4+ T cells before sequencing. Having been cultured for approximately ten days, the cells underwent CD4+ T cell isolation. The vaccine given was either BNT162b2 or mRNA-1273, in two doses. Data came from immunoSEQ multiplex PCR; TCRdb stores just in-frame clones and leaves some out. The table records approximately 28,000 clones, roughly 81% of them present only once. The rearrangement uses TRBV18 and TRBJ1-4; no clear D. This receptor was obtained from a human donor who received a COVID-19 vaccine. The sequencing used CD4+ T cells from PBMCs cultured with HCoV-229E spike peptides, collected after COVID-19 vaccination. In DNA form, the CDR3 reads TGTGCCAGCTCACCACCGGATGGGTTCGGGGAAAAACTGTTTTTT. The encoded protein is CASSPPDGFGEKLFF.